This TCR beta chain was recorded in a study of graft-versus-host responses after intestinal transplantation. About the study: The study gave all recipients anti-thymocyte globulin induction, then tacrolimus and steroids for 2 to 3 years. Study-level results: Peak GvH clone levels in circulation were associated with early post-transplant HvG declines. Subjects displaying graft-donor T cell macrochimerism possessed elevated graft-versus-host to host-versus-graft clonal ratios inside allografts. Among recipient marrow samples, GvH clones were found; some appeared first in ileum or blood.

Repertoires were generated with immunoSEQ multiplex PCR, while TCRdb's copy carries only in-frame clones and drops some. The data contain 37,000 or so clones, about 89% of them singletons. The germline V gene encodes CDR1 SGHRS and CDR2 YFSETQ. Germline trimming cut 4 bases from V and 3 bases from J; bases unmatched to any gene: 9. This CDR3 has 17 residues. Details on this clone: Its antigen is as yet unknown.

This clonotype was sampled from a human patient who received an intestinal transplant, so some T cells may come from the graft donor. The input for sequencing was PBMCs, taken around 43 weeks after intestinal transplant. V and J are TRBV5-1 and TRBJ2-7; TRBD2 aligns across 14 bases. The CDR3 region has the DNA TGCGCCAGCAGCCTCGGGACTAGCGGGAGTTTGGGCTACGAGCAGTACTTC. It translates to CASSLGTSGSLGYEQYF. Based on the CDR3 plus reference TRBV5-1 and TRBJ2-7, the full variable domain is KAGVTQTPRYLIKTRGQQVTLSCSPISGHRSVSWYQQTPGQGLQFLFEYFSETQRNKGNFPGRFSGRQFSNSRSEMNVSTLELGDSALYLCASSLGTSGSLGYEQYFGPGTRLTVT.